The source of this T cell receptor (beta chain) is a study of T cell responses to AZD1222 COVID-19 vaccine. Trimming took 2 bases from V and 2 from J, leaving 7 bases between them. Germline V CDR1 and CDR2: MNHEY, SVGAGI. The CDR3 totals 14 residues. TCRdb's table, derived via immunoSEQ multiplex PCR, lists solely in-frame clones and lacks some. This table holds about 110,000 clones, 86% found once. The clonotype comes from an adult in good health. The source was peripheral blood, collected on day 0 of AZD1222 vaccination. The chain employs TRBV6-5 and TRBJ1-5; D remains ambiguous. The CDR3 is CASSYLAGNQPQHF. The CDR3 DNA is TGTGCCAGCAGTTACCTAGCGGGCAATCAGCCCCAGCATTTT.